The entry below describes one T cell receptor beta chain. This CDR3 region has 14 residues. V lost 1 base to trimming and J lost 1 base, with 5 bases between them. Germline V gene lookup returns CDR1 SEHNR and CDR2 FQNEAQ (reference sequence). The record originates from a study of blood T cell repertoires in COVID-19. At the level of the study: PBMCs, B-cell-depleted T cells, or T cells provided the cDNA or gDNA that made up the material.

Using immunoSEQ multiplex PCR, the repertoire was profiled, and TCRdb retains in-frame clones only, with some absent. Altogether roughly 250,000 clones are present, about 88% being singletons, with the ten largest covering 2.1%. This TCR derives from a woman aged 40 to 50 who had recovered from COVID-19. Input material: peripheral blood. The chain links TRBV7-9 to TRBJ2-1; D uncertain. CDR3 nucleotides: TGTGCCAGCAGCTTAGGGGCATCCTACAATGAGCAGTTCTTC. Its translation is CASSLGASYNEQFF.